This TCR beta chain derives from a study of blood T cell repertoires in COVID-19. The data were produced by immunoSEQ multiplex PCR, yet TCRdb's version contains in-frame clones alone and is incomplete. The sample has just under 100,000 clones, about 82% seen once. The CDR3 covers 17 residues. Germline assignment: CDR1 MDHEN and CDR2 SYDVKM. Losses at the gene ends were 5 bases for V and 0 bases for J; bases not matched to a gene: 10. Material for sequencing was peripheral blood. The chain is built from TRBV28 and TRBJ2-1, with 7 positions matching TRBD2. This TCR was sampled from a woman aged 55-75 years in a cohort sampled during active or convalescent COVID-19. CDR3 amino acids: CASSPSLLASSYNEQFF. The CDR3 DNA reads TGTGCCAGCAGTCCTTCTTTACTAGCGAGCTCCTACAATGAGCAGTTCTTC.